Sequencing of this TCR beta chain was carried out in a study of response to subunit inactivated influenza vaccine. Notes on the study in general: It was suggested by the authors that few new T cells are recruited by each seasonal influenza vaccination.

A single record per CDR3 protein comes from TCRdb applying MiXCR to the RT-PCR reads. The sample carries more than 450,000 distinct CDR3 sequences, over 9.5% recorded once. Comments on this clonotype: The antigen is not known.

This TCR came from a man aged 45-65 years who received an inactivated influenza vaccine. Sequencing was performed on PBMCs from blood, taken on the day of vaccination.

The CDR3 DNA is TGTGCCAGCAGCGGAGGACGGAATAGCAATCAGCCCCAGCATTTT. Translating it yields CASSGGRNSNQPQHF. The chain links TRBV7-2 to TRBJ1-5, with D uncertain. Trimming removed 5 bases at V and 0 bases at J, with 11 bases between. CDR3 length: 15 amino acids. CDR1 and CDR2 (germline): SGHTA, FQGNSA. Full variable domain (remainder filled in from reference TRBV7-2 and TRBJ1-5): GAGVSQSPSNKVTEKGKDVELRCDPISGHTALYWYRQSLGQGLEFLIYFQGNSAPDKSGLPSDRFSAERTGGSVSTLTIQRTQQEDSAVYLCASSGGRNSNQPQHFGDGTRLSIL.